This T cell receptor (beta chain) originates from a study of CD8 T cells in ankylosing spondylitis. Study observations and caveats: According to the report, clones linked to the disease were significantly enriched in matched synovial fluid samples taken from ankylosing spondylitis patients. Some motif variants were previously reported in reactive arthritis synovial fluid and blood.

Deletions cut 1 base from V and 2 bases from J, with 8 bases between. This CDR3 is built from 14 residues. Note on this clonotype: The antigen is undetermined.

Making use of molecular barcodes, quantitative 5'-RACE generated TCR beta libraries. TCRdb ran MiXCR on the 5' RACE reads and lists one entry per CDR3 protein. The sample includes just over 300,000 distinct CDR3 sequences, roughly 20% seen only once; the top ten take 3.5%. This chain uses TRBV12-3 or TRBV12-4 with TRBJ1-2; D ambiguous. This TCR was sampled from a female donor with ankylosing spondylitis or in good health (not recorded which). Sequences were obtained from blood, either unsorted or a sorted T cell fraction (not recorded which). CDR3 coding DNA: TGTGCCAGCAGTTTAGAGGGCAGCAACTATGGCTACACCTTC. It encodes CASSLEGSNYGYTF.